This T cell receptor (beta chain) was found in a study of T cell changes during pregnancy in multiple sclerosis. Only in-frame clones appear in the TCRdb table, and some are missing; sequencing was by immunoSEQ multiplex PCR. The data contain tens of thousands of clones, approximately 94% of them singletons. This CDR3 contains 16 residues. With 4 bases removed from V and 0 bases from J, the gap between germline ends came to 14 bases. CDR1 SGHTA and CDR2 FQGTGA come from the germline V gene. The clonotype comes from a female donor with multiple sclerosis, enrolled in a pregnancy study. Source: CD8+ T cells from peripheral blood mononuclear cells, taken in the first trimester of pregnancy. This rearrangement joins TRBV7-3 to TRBJ2-3, with a weak D call TRBD2 (6 bases). CDR3 loop: CASSYVGGTSTDTQYF. CDR3 in DNA: TGTGCCAGCAGCTACGTAGGCGGGACTAGCACAGATACGCAGTATTTT.